What follows describes a single TCR beta chain. The antigen remains unidentified. These data come from a study of T cells expressing NK-cell markers. Study at large: According to the study, TCR beta repertoires originated from sorted CD3+CD56+NKG2C+, CD3+CD56+NKG2C- and CD3+CD56-NKG2C+ T cells. One of the eight sequenced donors was seronegative, whereas the other seven were HCMV-seropositive. Study-wide points: The dominant NKG2C+ clonotypes represented about 1.0-7.5% of CD8+ T cells in over 5 donors. A few donors' CD3+CD56-NKG2C+ cells were dominated by the same clonotypes.

The CDR3 has 14 amino acids. Per germline, CDR1 DFQATT and CDR2 SNEGSKA (reference sequence). TCRdb re-called the 5' RACE reads; one entry per CDR3 protein, DNA not given. In all, the sample yields 450,000 to 600,000 distinct CDR3 sequences. This chain connects TRBV20-1 to TRBJ1-2; lacking DNA, the TRBD1 call made by TCRdb goes unchecked. The specimen sequenced was blood T cells: a sorted CD56 or NKG2C T cell subset, CD4+ or CD8+ T cells, or bulk PBMC T cells (not recorded which). This clonotype was obtained from a man in his late teens or twenties in good health. Here the CDR3 reads CSSTPGDSNYGYTF.